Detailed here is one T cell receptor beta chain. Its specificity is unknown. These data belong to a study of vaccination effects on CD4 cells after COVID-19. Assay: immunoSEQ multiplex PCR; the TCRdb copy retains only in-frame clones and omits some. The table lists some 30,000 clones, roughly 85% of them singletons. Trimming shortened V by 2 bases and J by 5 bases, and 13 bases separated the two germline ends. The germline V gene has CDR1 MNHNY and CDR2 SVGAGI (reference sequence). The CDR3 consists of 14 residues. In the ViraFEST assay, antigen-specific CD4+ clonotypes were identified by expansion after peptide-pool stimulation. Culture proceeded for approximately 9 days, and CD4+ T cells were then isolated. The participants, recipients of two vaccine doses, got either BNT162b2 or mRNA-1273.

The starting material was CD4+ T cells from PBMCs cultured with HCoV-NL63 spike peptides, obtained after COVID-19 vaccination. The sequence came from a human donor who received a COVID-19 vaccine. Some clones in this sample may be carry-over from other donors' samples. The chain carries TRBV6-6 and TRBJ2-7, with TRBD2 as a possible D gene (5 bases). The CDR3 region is CASSYDGMTHEQYF. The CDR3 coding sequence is TGTGCCAGCAGTTACGACGGGATGACTCACGAGCAGTACTTC.